This TCR beta chain came from a study of human T cells and chemical hapten exposure. General observations from the study: Those TCRs sitting above 1 in 1000 frequency stayed the same with DPC sensitization.

Total RNA came from unfractionated whole blood. Individual cDNA molecules had unique molecular identifiers attached to them by the library. TCRdb analysed the reads with MiXCR anew, one entry per CDR3 protein. The table lists about 120,000 distinct CDR3 sequences, less than 10% of them singletons. Germline V lookup: CDR1 LGHNA, CDR2 YNFKEQ. The germline V and J ends were trimmed by 0 bases and 1 base, with 6 bases remaining between them. CDR3 length equals 14 residues. This clonotype was counted ten times or more. As yet, its antigen is unknown. Material: whole blood. The chain carries TRBV4-2 and TRBJ1-1; a possible D gene is TRBD1 (5 bases). The receptor was isolated from a human donor in good health. Some clones in this sample may be carry-over from other donors' samples. The CDR3 coding sequence is TGTGCCAGCAGCCAAGATCAGGGGAACACTGAAGCTTTCTTT. Protein: CASSQDQGNTEAFF.